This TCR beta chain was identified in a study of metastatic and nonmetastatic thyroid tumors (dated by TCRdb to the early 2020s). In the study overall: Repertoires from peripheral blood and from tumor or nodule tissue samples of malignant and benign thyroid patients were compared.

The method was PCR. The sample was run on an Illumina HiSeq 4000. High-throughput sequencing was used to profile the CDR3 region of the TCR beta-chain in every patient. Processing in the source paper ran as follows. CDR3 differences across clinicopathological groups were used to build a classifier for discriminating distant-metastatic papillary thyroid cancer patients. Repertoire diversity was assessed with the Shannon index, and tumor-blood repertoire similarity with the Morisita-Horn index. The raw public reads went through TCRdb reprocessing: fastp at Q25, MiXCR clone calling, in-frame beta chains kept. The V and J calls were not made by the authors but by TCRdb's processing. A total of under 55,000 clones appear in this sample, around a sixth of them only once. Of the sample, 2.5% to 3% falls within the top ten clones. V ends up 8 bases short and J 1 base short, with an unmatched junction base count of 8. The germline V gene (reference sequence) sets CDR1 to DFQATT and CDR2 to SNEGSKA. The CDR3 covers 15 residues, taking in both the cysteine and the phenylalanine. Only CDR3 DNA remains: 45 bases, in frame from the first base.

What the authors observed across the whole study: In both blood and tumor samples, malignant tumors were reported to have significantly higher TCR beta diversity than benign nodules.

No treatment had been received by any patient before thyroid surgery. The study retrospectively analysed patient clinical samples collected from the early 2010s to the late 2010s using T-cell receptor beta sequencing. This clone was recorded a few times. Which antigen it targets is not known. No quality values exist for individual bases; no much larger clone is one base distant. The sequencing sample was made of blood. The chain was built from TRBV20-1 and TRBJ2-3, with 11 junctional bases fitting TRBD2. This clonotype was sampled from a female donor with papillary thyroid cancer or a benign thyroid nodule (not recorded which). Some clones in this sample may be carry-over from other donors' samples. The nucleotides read TGCAGTTTTTTGCCGGGACTAGCGGGCACAGATACGCAGTATTTT. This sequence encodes CSFLPGLAGTDTQYF.